One TCR beta chain is described in this entry. These data originate in a study of radiotherapy plus CTLA-4 blockade in lung cancer. Across the whole study: Across the patients, objective responses occurred in 18%, and disease control in about 29%.

Data came from immunoSEQ multiplex PCR; TCRdb stores just in-frame clones and leaves some out. This table holds over 85,000 clones, approximately 86% found once. The length of the CDR3 is 15 residues. Germline V lookup: CDR1 SGDLS, CDR2 YYNGEE. Trimming removed 3 bases from V and 3 bases from J, with 13 bases in between. Chemo-refractory metastatic non-small-cell lung cancer patients received focal radiation with ipilimumab CTLA-4 blockade. Sequencing used peripheral blood, obtained from a patient treated with radiotherapy plus ipilimumab. The chain uses TRBV9 and TRBJ2-1; the D gene is possibly TRBD2 (6 bases). The clonotype originates from a human donor with non-small cell lung cancer that progressed on radiotherapy plus ipilimumab. The CDR3 nucleotides are TGTGCCAGCAGCGGTGCCCTAGCGAGCTACAATGAGCAGTTCTTC. Protein sequence: CASSGALASYNEQFF.